Listed here is a single T cell receptor (beta chain). V was clipped by 2 bases and J by 1 base, with 17 bases between them. Germline CDR1 reads MGHRA; CDR2 reads YSYEKL. CDR3 length equals 17 residues. Sequencing was performed with immunoSEQ multiplex PCR; in TCRdb, only in-frame clones are kept and a portion is missing. The sample records tens of thousands of clones, 94% being singletons. The sample is drawn from a study of technical replicates of blood from a few donors. The gene calls are TRBV4-1 and TRBJ2-5; D is perhaps TRBD1 (6 bases). Sequenced: T cells isolated from PBMCs. This sequence originates from a human donor in good health. The CDR3 coding sequence is TGCGCCAGCAGCCAACAACGGGACACCAGCCGCCAAGAGACCCAGTACTTC. The encoded protein is CASSQQRDTSRQETQYF.